Below, 9 T cell receptor beta chains from the same sample are listed, as sequenced in a study of cytomegalovirus exposure and HLA in healthy donors. The PCR employed 60 Vbeta primers together with 13 Jbeta primers. The assay was immunoSEQ multiplex PCR, and TCRdb's table has in-frame clones only and misses some. The table lists 110,000 to 150,000 clones, 77% of them singletons. Sequencing input: PBMCs. Receptors originate from a female donor in good health and CMV-seronegative.

V gene TRBV15 combines with J gene TRBJ2-5, with D tentatively TRBD2 (6 bases). The CDR3 is made up of 15 amino acids. Germline V lookup: CDR1 LNHNV, CDR2 YYDKDF (reference sequence). V was trimmed by 0 bases and J by 5 bases, leaving 13 bases between them. The CDR3 DNA follows: TGTGCCACCAGCAGAGACCCCACAGGAGGGGAGACCCAGTACTTC. Translation: CATSRDPTGGETQYF.

This clone was observed a handful of times. The chain employs TRBV2 and TRBJ2-7, with unresolved D. CDR1 is SNHLY and CDR2 is FYNNEI in the germline V gene. V was trimmed by 7 bases and J by 7 bases, leaving 11 bases between them. The length of the CDR3 is 11 residues. DNA for the CDR3: TGTGCCAGCATATACGCCCGGGAGCAGTACTTC. Amino acids: CASIYAREQYF.

The chain is built from TRBV6-1 and TRBJ2-1, with 7 bases aligning to TRBD2. V lost 6 bases and J lost 2; bases outside the gene matches: 4. The germline V gene has CDR1 MNHNS and CDR2 SASEGT. The CDR3 totals 14 residues. This chain's CDR3 is CASSPAGAYNEQFF. The CDR3 DNA is TGTGCCAGCAGCCCGGCGGGGGCCTACAATGAGCAGTTCTTC.

J is TRBJ1-5 and V is TRBV9, with 7 bases that match TRBD1. CDR1 and CDR2 from the germline V gene are SGDLS and YYNGEE. The ends lost 4 bases at V and 2 bases at J; junction bases unmatched: 6. The CDR3 runs to 15 residues. The DNA for the CDR3 is TGTGCCAGCAGCCGCACAGGGGACGGCAATCAGCCCCAGCATTTT. Translated, it gives CASSRTGDGNQPQHF.

This rearrangement joins TRBV10-2 to TRBJ1-1, with TRBD1 matching 8 bases. Trimming removed 5 bases from V and 4 bases from J; junction bases left unmatched: 6. Germline values: CDR1 WSHSY, CDR2 SAAADI. The CDR3 covers 14 residues. The CDR3 here is CASSSTGTGTEAFF. The CDR3 DNA is TGCGCCAGCAGTTCTACAGGGACAGGCACTGAAGCTTTCTTT.

CDR3 DNA sequence: TGTGCCAGCAAGGGGGAACAAGAGACCCAGTACTTC. Protein sequence: CASKGEQETQYF. V usage is TRBV2 and J usage is TRBJ2-5; D may be TRBD1 (6 bases). The germline CDR1 and CDR2 sequences are SNHLY and FYNNEI. Trimming took off 7 bases at V and 2 bases at J, with 8 bases between the two ends. The CDR3 spans 12 residues.

V is TRBV5-1 and J is TRBJ2-7; TRBD2 is a possible D gene (5 bases). CDR3 length: 14 amino acids. V lost 0 bases to trimming and J lost 3 bases, with 10 bases between them. Looked up from germline, CDR1 is SGHRS and CDR2 is YFSETQ. This chain's CDR3 is CASSLGSSFYEQYF. The CDR3, as DNA: TGCGCCAGCAGCTTGGGTTCTAGCTTCTACGAGCAGTACTTC.

With regard to this clone: One end of the junction fails to match germline, which may point to a read error. V is TRBV7-9 and J is TRBJ1-1; D gene uncertain. The V gene's germline CDR1 is SEHNR and CDR2 FQNEAQ (reference sequence). The CDR3 runs to 15 residues. The CDR3 bases are TGTTCCAGCAGCCGTAGCCCCCAGAGTCCCACTGAAGCTTTCTTT. Its protein product is CSSSRSPQSPTEAFF. The complete variable domain, with remaining parts taken from reference TRBV7-9 and TRBJ1-1, reads DTGVSQNPRHKITKRGQNVTFRCDPISEHNRLYWYRQTLGQGPEFLTYFQNEAQLEKSRLLSDRFSAERPKGSFSTLEIQRTEQGDSAMYLCSSSRSPQSPTEAFFGQGTRLTVV.

The rearrangement uses TRBV5-3 and TRBJ1-2; D unresolved. TRBV5-3 is an ORF; its function is uncertain. CDR3 size: 13 residues. V was cut by 9 bases and J by 6 bases, with 18 bases left in between. The CDR3 loop is CAKARPPGNGYTF. Here the CDR3 DNA reads TGTGCCAAAGCGCGTCCTCCCGGTAATGGCTACACCTTC.